The 10 T cell receptor beta chains given below trace back to one sample, sequenced in a study of neurological immune-mediated disorders (dated by TCRdb to about 2019). The library was prepared using 5' RACE. Data came from an Illumina HiSeq 2500. Clones were called with MiXCR by TCRdb after fastp trimmed the public reads at Q25, and only in-frame beta chains were retained. Merged by CDR3 protein, the rows form single entries marked with the most common genes and DNA. This sample has around 130,000 distinct CDR3 sequences in its table, and around 3% of those were observed once. The ten largest account for 1% to 1.5% of the sample. Sequencing was performed on PBMCs. These receptors all come from a woman aged 25-40 years with multiple sclerosis.

This clonotype was seen repeatedly, ten times or more. The chain is built from TRBV29-1 and TRBJ1-1; D is unresolved. Germline CDR1 SQVTM, CDR2 ANQGSEA. The CDR3 runs 12 residues. Trimming took 4 bases from V and 2 from J, leaving 8 bases between them. The CDR3 nucleotides are TGCAGCGTTGTTAGGTCTAACACTGAAGCTTTCTTT. This encodes CSVVRSNTEAFF.

This clonotype occurred many times. V and J are TRBV12-3 or TRBV12-4 and TRBJ2-2; D remains unclear. V gave up 5 bases and J gave up 3 bases, with 19 bases separating them. The CDR3 is 17 residues long. CDR3 bases: TGTGCCAGCAGTGATTACGTGGGTTTGTTGGACACCGGGGAGCTGTTTTTT. Its translation: CASSDYVGLLDTGELFF.

This clonotype was detected many times. The rearrangement uses TRBV7-8 and TRBJ2-1; 7 nucleotides agree with TRBD2. The CDR3 is 18 amino acids. V gave up 5 bases and J gave up 6 bases; unmatched junction bases: 19. Per germline, CDR1 SGHVS and CDR2 FQNEAQ. CDR3: CASSLPRVGRGLGNEQFF. The CDR3 coding sequence is TGTGCCAGCAGCCTCCCGCGGGTGGGGCGGGGGTTGGGCAATGAGCAGTTCTTC.

Many counts were recorded for this clonotype. The CDR3 here is CSARGGKGENEQFF. The DNA for the CDR3 is TGCAGTGCTAGAGGAGGCAAGGGAGAGAATGAGCAGTTCTTC. The V and J genes are TRBV20-1 and TRBJ2-1; a weak D match, TRBD2 (5 bases). There are 14 residues in the CDR3. Germline values: CDR1 DFQATT, CDR2 SNEGSKA (reference sequence). V shed 1 base and J shed 7 bases, with 14 bases lying between them.

This clonotype appeared many times. The chain employs TRBV10-3 and TRBJ2-3; possible D gene TRBD2, 5 bases. Germline V gene sequence: CDR1 ENHRY, CDR2 SYGVKD. Trimming shortened V by 2 bases and J by 4 bases, and 13 bases separated the two germline ends. The CDR3 extends over 15 amino acids. Here the CDR3 DNA reads TGTGCCATCAGTGAGGGTTCCGGGAAGGCAGATACGCAGTATTTT. Translation gives CAISEGSGKADTQYF.

This clonotype was seen repeatedly, ten times or more. This sequence joins TRBV5-6 and TRBJ1-4; the D is unclear. Germline V CDR1 and CDR2: SGHDT, YYEEEE. Trimming pared 4 bases from V and 7 bases from J, leaving 8 bases between. This CDR3 is built from 12 residues. This CDR3 reads CASSPLGEKLFF. Here the CDR3 DNA reads TGTGCCAGCAGCCCATTGGGTGAAAAACTGTTTTTT.

In its sample, this clonotype was seen many times. This rearrangement joins TRBV7-2 to TRBJ1-2; D is perhaps TRBD1 (5 bases). Deletions cut 5 bases from V and 8 bases from J, with 12 bases between. The CDR3 runs to 12 residues. The V gene's germline CDR1 is SGHTA and CDR2 FQGNSA. In DNA, the CDR3 is TGTGCCAGCAGCACCTCAGGGTCAGGCTACACCTTC. Encoded protein: CASSTSGSGYTF.

In its sample, this clonotype was seen many times. The chain is built from TRBV5-1 and TRBJ2-7; D is tentatively TRBD1 or TRBD2 (6 bases each). V lost 2 bases and J 5 bases, leaving 17 bases between the germline ends. Germline V gene sequence: CDR1 SGHRS, CDR2 YFSETQ. This CDR3 contains 15 residues. The CDR3 sequence: CASSLSVGGLNEQYF. As DNA, the CDR3 is TGCGCCAGCAGCTTATCGGTGGGGGGCCTCAACGAGCAGTACTTC.

This clonotype was found once. An end of the junction does not agree with germline; a read error may underlie this. The genes are TRBV7-6 and TRBJ1-1; D possibly corresponds to TRBD1 (6 bases). Germline lookup yields CDR1 SGHVS and CDR2 FNYEAQ. The CDR3 has 13 residues. CDR3: CGSSADRRTEAFF. The CDR3 nucleotides are TGTGGCAGCAGCGCCGACAGGCGGACTGAAGCTTTCTTT. The full variable domain, completed using reference TRBV7-6 and TRBJ1-1, is GAGVSQSPRYKVTKRGQDVALRCDPISGHVSLYWYRQALGQGPEFLTYFNYEAQQDKSGLPNDRFSAERPEGSISTLTIQRTEQRDSAMYRCGSSADRRTEAFFGQGTRLTVV.

In its sample, this clonotype was seen many times. CDR3 DNA: TGTGCCAGCAGCCCGGCCGGGATATCCAGGCCGTTTAGCGACGAGCAGTACTTC. Amino acid sequence: CASSPAGISRPFSDEQYF. The chain has TRBV14 and TRBJ2-7; weak D call: TRBD2 (5 bases). The CDR3 contains 18 residues. Trimming left V 4 bases short and J 5 bases short, with 27 bases between. Germline V gene lookup returns CDR1 SGHDN and CDR2 FVKESK.